This TCR beta chain was obtained from a study of vaccination and CD4 T cells after COVID-19. Study-wide context: Controls used CEFX viral epitopes (positive), HIV-1 Nef peptides (negative), or no peptide. Points from the study as a whole: The appearance of a median about 88% of reactive clones in convalescent patients occurred only post-vaccination. From a median of roughly 20 to 40, SARS-CoV-2-reactive clonotypes increased, though not significantly.

The time point was: late sampling 161 to 241 days after vaccination in a few convalescent patients. Treatment here: approximately nine-day PBMC culture with coronavirus spike peptide pools or control peptides (ViraFEST assay). Sample share makes this clonotype medium-sized. Its antigen is still unknown. The CDR3 runs to 13 residues. Trimming left V 5 bases short and J 5 bases short, with 12 bases between. CDR1 and CDR2 from the germline V gene are SEHNR and FQNEAQ (reference sequence). Sequencing of cultured CD4+ T cell DNA used the Oncomine TCR Beta short-read assay. Using its own MiXCR run on the PCR reads, TCRdb lists one record per CDR3 protein. This table has some 23,000 distinct CDR3 sequences, 25% to 30% appearing once.

The TCR was taken from a human donor who had recovered from COVID-19. The J gene is TRBJ2-5, the V gene TRBV7-9; D gene unclear. The input for sequencing was CD4+ T cells from blood, cultured in vitro, taken about 7 months after SARS-CoV-2 vaccination. CDR3 in DNA: TGTGCCAGCAGCCCCTACATATGGGAGACCCAGTACTTC. This codes for CASSPYIWETQYF.